The 27 T cell receptor beta chains listed next were all sequenced from one sample in a study of PD-1 blockade in classical Hodgkin lymphoma (dated by TCRdb to between 2020 and 2021). The receptor library was made with the immunoSEQ multiplex PCR assay. Here the immuneACCESS table is served through TCRdb, limited to in-frame sequences with V and J called. Missing clones are a known gap in these copies; in checked studies unresolved V genes cover under half, and the rest lacks a known reason. For this sample the table gives tens of thousands of clones, of which roughly 80% were detected only once. The ten largest clones take up approximately 2.8% of the sample. The sample's time point label, decoded: cycle 4 day 1 (C4D1), after 6 weeks of nivolumab. All trial patients had relapsed after autologous stem cell transplantation, with cohorts A, B and C differing in prior brentuximab vedotin exposure. A Miltenyi CD4+ T cell isolation kit was used for magnetic negative selection to purify CD4+ T cells from thawed PBMCs.

Sequenced here: CD4+ T cells from blood, sampled before the fourth cycle of nivolumab. These receptors originate from a human donor with classical Hodgkin lymphoma.

The gene calls are TRBV7-2 and TRBJ1-2; D possibly corresponds to TRBD1 (5 bases). V was cut by 4 bases and J by 3 bases, with 18 bases left in between. The CDR3 covers 16 residues. The germline gives CDR1 SGHTA, CDR2 FQGNSA. The CDR3 reads CASSSSRDDYYYGYTF. The CDR3 nucleotides read TGTGCCAGCAGCTCCTCCCGGGACGACTATTACTATGGCTACACCTTC. Drawing the rest from reference TRBV7-2 and TRBJ1-2, the complete variable domain is GAGVSQSPSNKVTEKGKDVELRCDPISGHTALYWYRQSLGQGLEFLIYFQGNSAPDKSGLPSDRFSAERTGGSVSTLTIQRTQQEDSAVYLCASSSSRDDYYYGYTFGSGTRLTVV.

This chain joins TRBV30 and TRBJ1-5; 8 bases align to TRBD1. CDR1 is GTSNPN and CDR2 is SVGIG in the germline V gene (reference sequence). There are 15 residues in the CDR3. V lost 0 bases and J lost 7; bases outside the gene matches: 8. In DNA, the CDR3 is TGTGCCTGGAGTGTACCGGCCAGGGGGCAACAGCCCCAGCATTTT. Protein product: CAWSVPARGQQPQHF. The full variable domain, completed using reference TRBV30 and TRBJ1-5, is SQTIHQWPATLVQPVGSPLSLECTVEGTSNPNLYWYRQAAGRGLQLLFYSVGIGQISSEVPQNLSASRPQDRQFILSSKKLLLSDSGFYLCAWSVPARGQQPQHFGDGTRLSIL.

This chain connects TRBV9 to TRBJ2-1, with D unclear. CDR1 SGDLS and CDR2 YYNGEE come from the germline V gene. Trimming took 3 bases from V and 7 from J, leaving 11 bases between them. This CDR3 spans 13 amino acids. DNA of the CDR3: TGTGCCAGCAGCGCCTCCAAGAGGAATGAGCAGTTCTTC. The encoded protein is CASSASKRNEQFF.

The CDR3 DNA reads TGTGCCAGCAGCACAGGGGAAGGTGGCTACACCTTC. It codes for CASSTGEGGYTF. The rearrangement links TRBV6-4 to TRBJ1-2; 7 nucleotides match TRBD1. V was clipped by 6 bases and J by 7 bases; unmatched bases: 5. CDR3 size: 12 residues. Germline V gene data show CDR1 as MRHNA and CDR2 as SNTAGT.

The chain recombines TRBV7-6 with TRBJ1-2; TRBD1 might be the D (5 bases). The CDR3 totals 14 residues. Germline-derived CDR1 and CDR2 are SGHVS and FNYEAQ. V lost 6 bases, J lost 2 bases, and 13 bases lay in between. CDR3 region: CASSPMTENYGYTF. CDR3 sequence (DNA): TGTGCCAGCAGTCCGATGACAGAAAACTATGGCTACACCTTC.

The rearrangement uses TRBV2 and TRBJ1-1; D gene ambiguous. V was clipped by 5 bases and J by 8 bases, with 21 bases between them. Germline V gene data show CDR1 as SNHLY and CDR2 as FYNNEI. CDR3 length: 15 residues. The CDR3 sequence is CASSPPGAYRPEAFF. The CDR3 bases are TGTGCCAGCAGTCCACCGGGAGCATACCGACCCGAAGCTTTCTTT.

The DNA for the CDR3 is TGTGCCTGTCGGGACAGGGCTGCAACTAATGAAAAACTGTTTTTT. This translates into CACRDRAATNEKLFF. This chain uses TRBV21-1 with TRBJ1-4; the DNA was not compared with TRBD1, the D call given in the table. TRBV21-1 is recorded as a pseudogene. This CDR3 region has 15 residues.

The chain combines TRBV19 with TRBJ2-7; D tentatively reads TRBD1 or TRBD2 (7 bases each). Germline V gene data show CDR1 as LNHDA and CDR2 as SQIVND (reference sequence). Trimming pared 4 bases from V and 0 bases from J, leaving 16 bases between. This CDR3 has 16 amino acids. Here the CDR3 reads CASSTRSGDSSYEQYF. In nucleotides, the CDR3 is TGTGCCAGTAGTACCCGAAGCGGGGACAGCTCCTACGAGCAGTACTTC.

V usage is TRBV5-1 and J usage is TRBJ1-5; D is perhaps TRBD1 (5 bases). Between the trimmed V and J ends, which lost 0 bases and 7 bases, there was a span of 11 bases. The CDR3 consists of 14 residues. Germline CDR1 reads SGHRS; CDR2 reads YFSETQ. The CDR3 region has the DNA TGCGCCAGCAGCTTGGTAGGGGAGGGCCAGCCCCAGCATTTT. This codes for CASSLVGEGQPQHF.

This chain links TRBV7-9 with TRBJ1-2; TRBD1 aligns across 10 bases. The ends lost 5 bases at V and 2 bases at J; junction bases unmatched: 5. Per germline, CDR1 SEHNR and CDR2 FQNEAQ (reference sequence). This CDR3 comprises 15 residues. CDR3 sequence reads: CASSTRDRGNYGYTF. In DNA form, the CDR3 reads TGTGCCAGCAGCACCCGGGACAGGGGAAACTATGGCTACACCTTC.

The chain uses TRBV2 and TRBJ2-7; D might be TRBD2 (6 bases). The CDR3 is 14 amino acids. V lost 8 bases and J 7 bases, leaving 21 bases between the germline ends. CDR1 is SNHLY and CDR2 is FYNNEI in the germline V gene. CDR3 nucleotide sequence: TGTGCCAGCCGCGACGTCTGGGGGGACGGAGAGCAGTACTTC. It translates to CASRDVWGDGEQYF.

This chain links TRBV2 with TRBJ1-6, with 12 bases matching TRBD1. Germline assignment: CDR1 SNHLY and CDR2 FYNNEI. The CDR3 has 18 residues. V lost 6 bases, J lost 9 bases, and 15 bases stayed unmatched. The CDR3 here is CASSLQGGQGAMSSPLHF. CDR3 in DNA: TGTGCCAGCAGCCTACAGGGGGGACAGGGGGCGATGAGTTCACCCCTCCACTTT.

The CDR3 DNA follows: TGTGCCAGCAGCTTCCACGGGGAAAACATTCAGTACTTC. Translating it yields CASSFHGENIQYF. This chain joins TRBV5-4 and TRBJ2-4; D possibly corresponds to TRBD2 (5 bases). In germline, CDR1 is SGHNT, CDR2 YYREEE (reference sequence). The CDR3 spans 13 residues. V gave up 2 bases and J gave up 5 bases, with 8 bases separating them.

The chain couples TRBV30 to TRBJ2-6, with D tentatively TRBD1 (5 bases). CDR3 length: 15 amino acids. The germline CDR1 and CDR2 sequences are GTSNPN and SVGIG (reference sequence). The V end lost 4 bases, the J end lost 2 bases, and 12 bases lay between the germline ends. The CDR3 sequence is CAWTLGLPGANVLTF. The CDR3 DNA reads TGTGCCTGGACCCTGGGGCTCCCTGGGGCCAACGTCCTGACTTTC.

This sequence joins TRBV19 and TRBJ1-2, with 8 bases identical to TRBD1. This CDR3 is 13 amino acids long. Germline CDR1 LNHDA, CDR2 SQIVND (reference sequence). V lost 6 bases and J lost 4; bases outside the gene matches: 4. The DNA of the CDR3 is TGTGCCAGTAGACCGGGACAGGTCTATGGCTACACCTTC. Encoded protein: CASRPGQVYGYTF.

The CDR3 spells CASSPTRAAGEQFF. DNA of the CDR3: TGTGCCAGCAGCCCGACGCGCGCAGCTGGTGAGCAGTTCTTC. This rearrangement joins TRBV11-2 to TRBJ2-1; no definite D call. The ends were cut back, 5 bases at V and 9 bases at J, with 17 bases in the middle. The CDR3 has 14 amino acids. The germline CDR1 and CDR2 sequences are SGHAT and FQNNGV.

The chain is built from TRBV7-9 and TRBJ1-1; D not certain. Per germline, CDR1 SEHNR and CDR2 FQNEAQ (reference sequence). V lost 2 bases, J lost 1 base, and 5 bases lay in between. The CDR3 is 13 amino acids. The CDR3 DNA is TGTGCCAGCAGCTTATTCGGGAACACTGAAGCTTTCTTT. Its translation: CASSLFGNTEAFF.

The V call is TRBV5-6, the J call TRBJ1-4; D is possibly TRBD1 (5 bases). V was cut by 4 bases and J by 6 bases, with 16 bases left in between. CDR3 length equals 15 residues. Germline loops: CDR1 SGHDT, CDR2 YYEEEE. The DNA for the CDR3 is TGTGCCAGCAGCGAACTAGGCAGGGCAGATGAAAAACTGTTTTTT. This codes for CASSELGRADEKLFF. The full variable domain, in which reference TRBV5-6 and TRBJ1-4 provide the parts outside the CDR3, is DAGVTQSPTHLIKTRGQQVTLRCSPKSGHDTVSWYQQALGQGPQFIFQYYEEEERQRGNFPDRFSGHQFPNYSSELNVNALLLGDSALYLCASSELGRADEKLFFGSGTQLSVL.

The V gene is TRBV5-1, the J gene TRBJ2-2; a weak D match, TRBD2 (6 bases). With 7 bases removed from V and 4 bases from J, the gap between germline ends came to 8 bases. The CDR3 has 12 residues. The germline gives CDR1 SGHRS, CDR2 YFSETQ. The chain's CDR3 is CASRGTTGELFF. CDR3 in DNA: TGCGCCAGCCGCGGGACCACCGGGGAGCTGTTTTTT. Looking up the rest from reference TRBV5-1 and TRBJ2-2 gives the full variable domain: KAGVTQTPRYLIKTRGQQVTLSCSPISGHRSVSWYQQTPGQGLQFLFEYFSETQRNKGNFPGRFSGRQFSNSRSEMNVSTLELGDSALYLCASRGTTGELFFGEGSRLTVL.

The V and J genes are TRBV6-4 and TRBJ2-4; 16 bases are a match to TRBD2. The J segment lost 4 bases and the V segment lost 3 bases, leaving 0 bases of the junction unmatched. Germline V CDR1 and CDR2: MRHNA, SNTAGT. The CDR3 extends over 16 amino acids. The CDR3 bases are TGTGCCAGCAGTGAGGGACTAGCGGGGGGGAAAAACATTCAGTACTTC. Translation gives CASSEGLAGGKNIQYF.

V usage is TRBV29-1 and J usage is TRBJ2-5, with D uncertain. The CDR3 is made up of 10 amino acids. Trimming took 4 bases from V and 2 from J, leaving 2 bases between them. CDR1 and CDR2 (germline): SQVTM, ANQGSEA. The CDR3 DNA reads as TGCAGCGTTGGACAAGAGACCCAGTACTTC. This translates into CSVGQETQYF.

This clone was found a few times. V is TRBV28 and J is TRBJ1-2, with D possibly TRBD1 on 5 matching bases. V shed 8 bases and J shed 8 bases, with 18 bases lying between them. CDR1 MDHEN and CDR2 SYDVKM come from the germline V gene. The CDR3 totals 13 residues. The DNA for the CDR3 is TGTGCCAGCGGGGGTCGGACGGGTGAAGGCTACACCTTC. Translating it yields CASGGRTGEGYTF.

The rearrangement joins TRBV4-2 to TRBJ2-1; D may correspond to TRBD1 or TRBD2 (5 bases each). The germline V gene encodes CDR1 LGHNA and CDR2 YNFKEQ. The V and J ends lost 0 bases and 5 bases respectively, with 17 bases between them. There are 17 residues in the CDR3. As DNA, the CDR3 is TGTGCCAGCAGCCAAGAAGTTGGGACGACCTTAAACAATGAGCAGTTCTTC. Encoded protein: CASSQEVGTTLNNEQFF.

The chain couples TRBV5-5 to TRBJ1-2; the D is unclear. From germline, CDR1 is SGHKS and CDR2 YYEKEE (reference sequence). V was trimmed by 4 bases and J by 1 base, leaving 14 bases between them. This CDR3 region has 15 residues. The CDR3, as DNA: TGTGCCAGCAGCATAAGTTTACAAGATAACTATGGCTACACCTTC. Translated: CASSISLQDNYGYTF.

This chain uses TRBV28 with TRBJ1-5; D is perhaps TRBD1 (6 bases). The CDR3 runs 13 residues. CDR1 MDHEN and CDR2 SYDVKM come from the germline V gene. Trimming removed 7 bases from V and 5 bases from J, with 12 bases in between. The CDR3 nucleotides are TGTGCCAGCAATCGGGGGGCTCATCAGCCCCAGCATTTT. It specifies CASNRGAHQPQHF.

The chain combines TRBV7-3 with TRBJ1-2, with no clear D. The CDR3 covers 15 residues. Trimming took off 2 bases at V and 5 bases at J, with 15 bases between the two ends. From germline, CDR1 is SGHTA and CDR2 FQGTGA. The CDR3 sequence is CASSLGPGSQYGYTF. The CDR3 region has the DNA TGTGCCAGCAGCTTAGGCCCGGGAAGCCAATATGGCTACACCTTC. The full variable domain, in which reference TRBV7-3 and TRBJ1-2 provide the parts outside the CDR3, is GAGVSQTPSNKVTEKGKYVELRCDPISGHTALYWYRQSLGQGPEFLIYFQGTGAADDSGLPNDRFFAVRPEGSVSTLKIQRTERGDSAVYLCASSLGPGSQYGYTFGSGTRLTVV.

The J gene is TRBJ2-7, the V gene TRBV7-3; D might be TRBD1 (6 bases). This CDR3 is 14 amino acids long. CDR1 is SGHTA, CDR2 FQGTGA, per germline. Trimming shortened V by 6 bases and J by 0 bases, and 12 bases separated the two germline ends. CDR3 protein: CASSSTDSSYEQYF. In nucleotides, the CDR3 is TGTGCCAGCAGTTCTACGGACAGCTCCTACGAGCAGTACTTC.